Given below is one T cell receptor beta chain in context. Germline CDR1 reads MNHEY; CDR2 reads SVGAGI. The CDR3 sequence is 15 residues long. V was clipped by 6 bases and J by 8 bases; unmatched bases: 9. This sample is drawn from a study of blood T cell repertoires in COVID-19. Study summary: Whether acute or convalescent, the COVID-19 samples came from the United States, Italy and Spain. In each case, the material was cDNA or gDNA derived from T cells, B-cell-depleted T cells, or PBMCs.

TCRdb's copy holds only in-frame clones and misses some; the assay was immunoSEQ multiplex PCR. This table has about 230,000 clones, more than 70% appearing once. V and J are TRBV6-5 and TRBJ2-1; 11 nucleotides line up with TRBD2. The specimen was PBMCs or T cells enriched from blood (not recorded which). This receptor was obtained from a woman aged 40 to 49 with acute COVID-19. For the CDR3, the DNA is TGTGCCAGCAGACACCTAGCGGGGGGTTTGGATGAGCAGTTCTTC. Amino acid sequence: CASRHLAGGLDEQFF.